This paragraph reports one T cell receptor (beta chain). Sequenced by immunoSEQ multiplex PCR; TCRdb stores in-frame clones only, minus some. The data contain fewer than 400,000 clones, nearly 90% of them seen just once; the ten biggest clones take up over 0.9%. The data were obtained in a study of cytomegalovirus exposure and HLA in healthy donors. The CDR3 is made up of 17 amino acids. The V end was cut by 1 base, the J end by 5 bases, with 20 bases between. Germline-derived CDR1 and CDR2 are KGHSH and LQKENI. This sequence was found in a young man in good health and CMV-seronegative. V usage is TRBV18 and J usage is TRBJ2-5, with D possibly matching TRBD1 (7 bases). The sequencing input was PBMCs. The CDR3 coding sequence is TGTGCCAGCTCACCACAGGGGGCGGGACTGCCTACCGAGACCCAGTACTTC. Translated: CASSPQGAGLPTETQYF.